The T cell receptor beta chain described here comes from a study of CD8 T cells in Susac syndrome. TCR beta from blood CD8+ and CD4+ T cells was sequenced. Random hexamers were used to reverse transcribe roughly 0.5 to 1 ug of RNA. MiXCR was run by TCRdb on the immunoSEQ multiplex PCR reads, yielding one entry per CDR3 protein. The sample holds 45,000 to 60,000 distinct CDR3 sequences; 90% to 95% are singletons and the top ten take 0.41%. The CDR3 totals 15 residues. Germline lookup yields CDR1 MGHDK and CDR2 SYGVNS. Trimming cost V 4 bases and J 5 bases; bases outside gene matches: 7. The receptor comes from a human donor in good health. This chain connects TRBV25-1 to TRBJ1-1, with 10 bases identical to TRBD1. Source material: CD8+ T cells from PBMCs. CDR3 nucleotide sequence: TGTGCCAGCAGTGCCAGACAGGGGGCTCAAACTGAAGCTTTCTTT. Amino acid sequence: CASSARQGAQTEAFF.